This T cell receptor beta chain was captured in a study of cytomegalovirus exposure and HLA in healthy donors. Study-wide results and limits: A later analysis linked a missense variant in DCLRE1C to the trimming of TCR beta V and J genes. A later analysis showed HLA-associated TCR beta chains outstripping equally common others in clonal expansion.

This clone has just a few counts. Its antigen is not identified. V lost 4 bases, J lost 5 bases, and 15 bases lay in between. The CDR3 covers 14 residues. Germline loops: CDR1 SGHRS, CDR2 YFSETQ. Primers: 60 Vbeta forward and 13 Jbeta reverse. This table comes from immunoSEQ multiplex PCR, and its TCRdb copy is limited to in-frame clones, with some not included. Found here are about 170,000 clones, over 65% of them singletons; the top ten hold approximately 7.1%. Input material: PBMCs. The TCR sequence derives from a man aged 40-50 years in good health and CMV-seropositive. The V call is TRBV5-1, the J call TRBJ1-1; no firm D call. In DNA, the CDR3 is TGCGCCAGCAGCAGGGAGACGGGCCAGACTGAAGCTTTCTTT. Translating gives CASSRETGQTEAFF.